These 9 T cell receptor beta chains came from one sample sequenced in a study of human T cells and chemical hapten exposure. A single record per CDR3 protein comes from TCRdb applying MiXCR to the RACE reads. The data contain approximately 260,000 distinct CDR3 sequences, approximately 8.6% of them seen just once; the ten biggest clones take up 2.3%. The time point was: pre-sensitization, week 0. Regarding treatment: therapeutic diphenylcyclopropenone sensitization with weekly scalp DPC. The sample was whole blood, taken in connection with sensitization to the hapten diphenylcyclopropenone (DPC). The receptors come from a woman in her thirties or forties with alopecia areata. Some clones in this sample may be carry-over from other donors' samples.

This clonotype was counted between two and nine times. J is TRBJ1-1 and V is TRBV20-1; a weak D match, TRBD1 (5 bases). V was pared by 0 bases and J by 10 bases, with 15 bases between. The length of the CDR3 is 13 residues. Germline loops: CDR1 DFQATT, CDR2 SNEGSKA (reference sequence). CDR3 sequence (DNA): TGCAGTGCTAGAGATGGTGGGACGGACCGAGCTTTCTTT. Its translation: CSARDGGTDRAFF.

The chain couples TRBV28 to TRBJ1-2; possibly TRBD1 for D (5 bases). The CDR3 covers 13 residues. Per the germline V gene, CDR1 is MDHEN and CDR2 is SYDVKM. The V end was cut by 7 bases, the J end by 5 bases, with 14 bases between. CDR3 sequence (DNA): TGTGCCAGCATGTTTTTGGCAGGGTATGGCTACACCTTC. Translation: CASMFLAGYGYTF.

There are a few counts of this clonotype. The J gene is TRBJ2-7, the V gene TRBV20-1; a possible D gene is TRBD1 (6 bases). Trimming shortened V by 2 bases and J by 0 bases, and 14 bases separated the two germline ends. CDR1 and CDR2 (germline): DFQATT, SNEGSKA (reference sequence). The CDR3 extends over 15 amino acids. The CDR3 reads CSARPGHFSSYEQYF. In DNA, the CDR3 is TGCAGTGCTAGACCGGGACACTTTAGCTCCTACGAGCAGTACTTC.

This chain links TRBV6-1 with TRBJ1-2; no clear D. This CDR3 comprises 12 residues. Germline CDR1 is MNHNS and CDR2 is SASEGT. Trimming left V 3 bases short and J 3 bases short, with 5 bases between. In DNA form, the CDR3 reads TGTGCCAGCAGTGACGCATACTATGGCTACACCTTC. Protein product: CASSDAYYGYTF.

The chain combines TRBV24-1 with TRBJ2-2; 9 bases line up with TRBD2. The CDR3 length is 18 residues. The germline CDR1 and CDR2 sequences are KGHDR and SFDVKD. V lost 2 bases, J lost 0 bases, and 6 bases stayed unmatched. The CDR3 DNA sequence: TGTGCCACCAGTGATTACACGACTAGCGGCGCGAACACCGGGGAGCTGTTTTTT. Protein: CATSDYTTSGANTGELFF.

The chain uses TRBV4-3 and TRBJ1-6; a possible D gene is TRBD1 (5 bases). Germline CDR1 LGHNA, CDR2 YSLEER. The CDR3 length is 15 residues. The V end was cut by 1 base, the J end by 3 bases, with 7 bases between. CDR3 coding DNA: TGCGCCAGCAGCCAAGGGGGCAACTATAATTCACCCCTCCACTTT. Protein product: CASSQGGNYNSPLHF.

The chain carries TRBV4-1 and TRBJ1-2; weak D call: TRBD1 (5 bases). CDR3 length: 15 amino acids. Trimming stripped 2 bases from V and 4 bases from J, with 14 bases between. Germline V CDR1 and CDR2: MGHRA, YSYEKL. The CDR3 DNA reads TGCGCCAGCAGCCAAAACTCCGGGACCATCTATGGCTACACCTTC. Its protein product is CASSQNSGTIYGYTF.

This chain uses TRBV24-1 with TRBJ1-4, with 11 bases lining up with TRBD1. Germline V lookup: CDR1 KGHDR, CDR2 SFDVKD. The CDR3 contains 14 residues. V shed 8 bases, J shed 8 bases, and the junction held 6 bases outside the gene matches. CDR3 coding DNA: TGTGCCACCAATCCTGGGACAGGGGGAGAAAAACTGTTTTTT. Its translation is CATNPGTGGEKLFF.

The chain links TRBV27 to TRBJ2-3, with 7 bases lining up with TRBD2. CDR1 MNHEY and CDR2 SMNVEV come from the germline V gene (reference sequence). With V trimmed by 4 bases and J by 1 base, 11 bases remained unmatched. The CDR3 is 17 amino acids. CDR3 coding DNA: TGTGCCAGCAGTTCCTACCTACAGCTAGCGGGCACAGATACGCAGTATTTT. This sequence encodes CASSSYLQLAGTDTQYF.